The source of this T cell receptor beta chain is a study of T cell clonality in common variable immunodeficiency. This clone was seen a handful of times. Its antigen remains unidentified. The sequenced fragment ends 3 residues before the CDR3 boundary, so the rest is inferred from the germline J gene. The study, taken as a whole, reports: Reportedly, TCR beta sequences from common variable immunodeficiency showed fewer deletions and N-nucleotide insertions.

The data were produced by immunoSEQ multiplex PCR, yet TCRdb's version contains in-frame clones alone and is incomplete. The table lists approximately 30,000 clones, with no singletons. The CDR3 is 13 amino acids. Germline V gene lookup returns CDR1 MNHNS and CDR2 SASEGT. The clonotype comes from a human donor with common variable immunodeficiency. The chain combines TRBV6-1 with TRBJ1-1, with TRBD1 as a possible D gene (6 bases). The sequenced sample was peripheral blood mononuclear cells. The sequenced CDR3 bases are TGTGCCAGCAGTGACGGCGGGGGGCCAGAA. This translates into CASSDGGGPE. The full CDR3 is CASSDGGGPEAFF.